Listed here is a single T cell receptor beta chain. The antigen remains undetermined. TCRdb's table, derived via immunoSEQ multiplex PCR, lists solely in-frame clones and lacks some. The sample records about 610,000 clones, around 97% being singletons. This entry belongs to a study of shared clonotypes between healthy human individuals. Broader study findings: Clonotypes shared by all four donors outscored non-shared clonotypes in generation probability. Between a few donors, naive CD4 clonotypes were shared at a level of about 5%. It was anticipated that sequencing depth would influence how many clonotypes donors shared.

The donors were all Caucasian adults (living in Nashville, Tennessee). The sequenced material came from naive CD4+ T cells sorted from blood. Subset defined: CD45RA+ positively selected. The TCR was taken from a woman in her 30s in good health.

The CDR3 here is CSAKGGTEAFF. As DNA, the CDR3 is TGCAGTGCTAAGGGCGGCACTGAAGCTTTCTTT. The V call is TRBV20-1, the J call TRBJ1-1; D unclear. The germline gives CDR1 DFQATT, CDR2 SNEGSKA (reference sequence). Trimming removed 4 bases at V and 4 bases at J, with 7 bases between. CDR3 size: 11 residues.